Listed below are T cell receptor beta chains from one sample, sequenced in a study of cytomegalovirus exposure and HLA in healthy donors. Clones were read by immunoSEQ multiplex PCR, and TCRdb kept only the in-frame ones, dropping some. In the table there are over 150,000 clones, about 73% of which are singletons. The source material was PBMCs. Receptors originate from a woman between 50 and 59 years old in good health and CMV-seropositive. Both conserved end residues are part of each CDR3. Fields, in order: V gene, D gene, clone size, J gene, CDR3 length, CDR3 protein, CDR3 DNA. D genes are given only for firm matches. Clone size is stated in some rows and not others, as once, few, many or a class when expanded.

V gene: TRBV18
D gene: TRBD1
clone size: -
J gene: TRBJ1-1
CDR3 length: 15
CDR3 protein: CASSPPKGAEGEAFF
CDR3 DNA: TGTGCCAGCTCACCACCGAAGGGGGCGGAGGGTGAAGCTTTCTTT

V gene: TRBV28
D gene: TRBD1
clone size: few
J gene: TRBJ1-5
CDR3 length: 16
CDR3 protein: CASSLFGTGVNQPQHF
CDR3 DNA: TGTGCCAGCAGTTTATTTGGGACAGGGGTGAATCAGCCCCAGCATTTT

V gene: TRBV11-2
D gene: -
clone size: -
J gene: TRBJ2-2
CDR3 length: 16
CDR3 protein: CASSLVKGDRAGELFF
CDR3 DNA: TGTGCCAGCAGCTTAGTGAAGGGGGATAGGGCCGGGGAGCTGTTTTTT

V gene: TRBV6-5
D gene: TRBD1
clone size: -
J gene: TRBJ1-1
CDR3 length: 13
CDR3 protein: CASSYKDRGEAFF
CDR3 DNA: TGTGCCAGCAGTTACAAGGACAGGGGTGAAGCTTTCTTT

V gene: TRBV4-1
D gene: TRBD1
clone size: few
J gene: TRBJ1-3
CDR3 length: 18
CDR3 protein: CASSQEVGTVSSGNTIYF
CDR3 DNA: TGCGCCAGCAGCCAAGAGGTAGGGACAGTGAGCTCTGGAAACACCATATATTTT

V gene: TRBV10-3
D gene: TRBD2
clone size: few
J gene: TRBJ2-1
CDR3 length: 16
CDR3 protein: CAISEEAGGPYNEQFF
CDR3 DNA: TGTGCCATCAGTGAGGAGGCGGGGGGGCCTTACAATGAGCAGTTCTTC

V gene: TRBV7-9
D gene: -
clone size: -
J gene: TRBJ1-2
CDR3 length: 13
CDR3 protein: CASSLDSLYGYTF
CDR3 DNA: TGTGCCAGCAGCCTCGACAGCCTCTATGGCTACACCTTC

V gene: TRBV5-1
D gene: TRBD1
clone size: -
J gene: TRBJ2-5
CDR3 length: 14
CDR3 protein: CASSPGQGGETQYF
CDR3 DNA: TGCGCCAGCAGCCCCGGACAGGGGGGAGAGACCCAGTACTTC

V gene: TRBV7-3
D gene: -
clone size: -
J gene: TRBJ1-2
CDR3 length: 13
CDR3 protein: CASSLTGGLGYTF
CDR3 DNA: TGTGCCAGCAGCTTAACGGGGGGGCTCGGCTACACCTTC

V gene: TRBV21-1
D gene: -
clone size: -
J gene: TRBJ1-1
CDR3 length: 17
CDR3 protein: CASSRPRDRGARTEAFF
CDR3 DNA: TGTGCCAGCAGCAGACCGCGGGACAGGGGGGCGCGAACTGAAGCTTTCTTT

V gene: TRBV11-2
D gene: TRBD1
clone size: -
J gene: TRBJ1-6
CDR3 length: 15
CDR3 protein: CASSLANTGESPLHF
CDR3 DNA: TGTGCCAGCAGCTTAGCTAATACAGGGGAATCACCCCTCCACTTT

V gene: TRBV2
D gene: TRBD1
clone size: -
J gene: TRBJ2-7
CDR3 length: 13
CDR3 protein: CASGQGSSYEQYF
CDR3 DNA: TGTGCCAGCGGACAGGGAAGCTCCTACGAGCAGTACTTC

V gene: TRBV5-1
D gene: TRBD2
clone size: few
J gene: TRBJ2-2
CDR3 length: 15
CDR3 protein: CASSFGGRNTGELFF
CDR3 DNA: TGCGCCAGCAGCTTCGGGGGGAGGAACACCGGGGAGCTGTTTTTT

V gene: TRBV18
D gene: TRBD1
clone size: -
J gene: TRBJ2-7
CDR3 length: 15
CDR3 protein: CASSPRDRGTHEQYF
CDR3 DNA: TGTGCCAGCTCACCTAGGGACAGGGGGACCCACGAGCAGTACTTC

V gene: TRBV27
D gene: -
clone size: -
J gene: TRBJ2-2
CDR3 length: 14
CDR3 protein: CASSFGGDAGELFF
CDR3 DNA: TGTGCCAGCAGTTTCGGCGGGGACGCCGGGGAGCTGTTTTTT

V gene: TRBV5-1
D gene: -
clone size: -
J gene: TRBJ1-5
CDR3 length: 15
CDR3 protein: CASSLEGSANQPQHF
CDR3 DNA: TGCGCCAGCAGCTTGGAAGGCAGCGCTAATCAGCCCCAGCATTTT

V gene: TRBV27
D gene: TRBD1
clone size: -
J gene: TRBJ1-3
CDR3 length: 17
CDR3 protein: CASSRTGQGLDGNTIYF
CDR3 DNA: TGTGCCAGCAGTCGAACGGGACAGGGGCTCGATGGAAACACCATATATTTT